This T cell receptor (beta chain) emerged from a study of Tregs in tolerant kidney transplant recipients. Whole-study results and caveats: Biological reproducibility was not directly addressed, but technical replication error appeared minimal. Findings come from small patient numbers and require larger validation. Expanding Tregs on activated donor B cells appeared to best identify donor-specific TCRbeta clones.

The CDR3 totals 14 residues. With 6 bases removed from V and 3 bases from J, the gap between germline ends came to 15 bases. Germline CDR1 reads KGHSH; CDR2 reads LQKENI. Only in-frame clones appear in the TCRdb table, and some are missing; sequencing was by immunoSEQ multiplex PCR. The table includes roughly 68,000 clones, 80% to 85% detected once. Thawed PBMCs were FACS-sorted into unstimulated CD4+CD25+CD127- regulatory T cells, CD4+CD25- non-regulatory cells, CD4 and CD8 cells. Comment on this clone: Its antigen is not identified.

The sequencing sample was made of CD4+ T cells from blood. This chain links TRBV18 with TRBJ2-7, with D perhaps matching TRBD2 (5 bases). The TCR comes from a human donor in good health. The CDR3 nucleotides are TGTGCCAGCTCTCCTAGTGACGGGGTCTACGAGCAGTACTTC. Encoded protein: CASSPSDGVYEQYF.